The rows below give T cell receptor beta chains drawn from one sample of a study of CD8 T cells in ankylosing spondylitis. TCRdb fed the 5' RACE reads into MiXCR, producing one record per CDR3 protein. The data contain 350,000 or so distinct CDR3 sequences, around a tenth of them singletons. Input material: blood, either unsorted or a sorted T cell fraction (not recorded which). These receptors all come from a female donor with ankylosing spondylitis or in good health (not recorded which). CDR3s include the opening cysteine and the closing phenylalanine or tryptophan. The D gene is left open where the match is weak. Some rows have no size entry. The others give once, few or many, or a class for an expanded clone.

few TRBD2 TRBJ2-3 TRBV27 TGTGCCAGCAGTTTACGGGGGGGCCGTCTCTCTTCAGATACGCAGTATTTT CASSLRGGRLSSDTQYF
many . TRBJ2-4 TRBV12-3/TRBV12-4 TGTGCCAGCAGACCGGCGCAGGTAGCCAAAAACATTCAGTACTTC CASRPAQVAKNIQYF
few TRBD2 TRBJ2-1 TRBV24-1 TGTGCCACCAGTGAAACTAGCGGGAGGTCCTACAATGAGCAGTTCTTC CATSETSGRSYNEQFF
. TRBD2 TRBJ2-5 TRBV5-1 TGCGCCAGCAGCTCATCAGCGGGACTAGTGCCAGAGACCCAGTACTTC CASSSSAGLVPETQYF
few . TRBJ2-1 TRBV7-2 TGTGCCAGCACTGACGGGAATGAGCAGTTCTTC CASTDGNEQFF
. TRBD2 TRBJ2-2 TRBV5-5 TGTGCCAGCAGCCCCTGGACTAGGACGAACACCGGGGAGCTGTTTTTT CASSPWTRTNTGELFF
. . TRBJ1-3 TRBV29-1 TGCAGCGTTCGGGGCTCTGGAAACACCATATATTTT CSVRGSGNTIYF
. TRBD2 TRBJ2-1 TRBV19 TGTGCCAGTAGCCTTAAGCGGGGGGTCTACAATGAGCAGTTCTTC CASSLKRGVYNEQFF
few TRBD1 TRBJ2-4 TRBV3-1 TGTGCCAGCAGCCAAGACCAGGGGGAATTGGTCATTCAGTACTTC CASSQDQGELVIQYF
. . TRBJ2-1 TRBV7-2 TGTGCCAGCAGCTTCGGGGGGCGAGTCGAGCAGTTCTTC CASSFGGRVEQFF
many . TRBJ2-1 TRBV20-1 TGCAGTGCTAGGCGCGCCGTAGCGCCCAGCAATGAGCAGTTCTTC CSARRAVAPSNEQFF
many . TRBJ2-7 TRBV20-1 TGCAGTGCTAGAGTGAGTTGGACAGCCTACGAGCAGTACTTC CSARVSWTAYEQYF
many . TRBJ2-7 TRBV7-2 TGTGCCAGCAGCTTAGAATCGGCGTTGCGCGAGCAGTACTTC CASSLESALREQYF
many . TRBJ1-1 TRBV15 TGTGCCACCAGCAGAGCCCCTGACACTGAAGCTTTCTTT CATSRAPDTEAFF
. TRBD2 TRBJ2-5 TRBV20-1 TGCAGTTCGACCTCCCCGGGACTAGCGGACCGGGCCCAGTACTTC CSSTSPGLADRAQYF
many . TRBJ2-2 TRBV29-1 TGCAGCGTTGAACCCAGGTCGAACACCGGGGAGCTGTTTTTT CSVEPRSNTGELFF
few TRBD1 TRBJ1-2 TRBV20-1 TGCAGTGCTAGAGGGGACAGCTATGGCTACACCTTC CSARGDSYGYTF
many . TRBJ1-4 TRBV20-1 TGCAGCCTACAGGGATCTAATGAAAAACTGTTTTTT CSLQGSNEKLFF
many TRBD1 TRBJ2-3 TRBV27 TGTGCCAGCAGCCGTCGGGGACAGGGGTTGGGGACAGATACGCAGTATTTT CASSRRGQGLGTDTQYF
many . TRBJ2-2 TRBV10-2 TGCGCCAGCAGTCGACAGACCGGGGAGCTGTTTTTT CASSRQTGELFF
many . TRBJ2-2 TRBV13 TGTGCCAGCAGCTTATGGGGCGGGGAGCTGTTTTTT CASSLWGGELFF
few . TRBJ2-5 TRBV6-5 TGTGCCAGCAGTGCAGGGGAGACCCAGTACTTC CASSAGETQYF
many . TRBJ1-5 TRBV4-3 TGCGCCAGCAGCCAAGATAGGTCGGGCAATCAGCCCCAGCATTTT CASSQDRSGNQPQHF
many . TRBJ1-5 TRBV4-2 TGTGCCAGCAGCCAAGAAGGGAAGGGGGTCGGCAATCAGCCCCAGCATTTT CASSQEGKGVGNQPQHF
many . TRBJ1-5 TRBV20-1 TGCAGTGCTAGAGATGGGAGGCAGGGGAGGGACAATCAGCCCCAGCATTTT CSARDGRQGRDNQPQHF
many . TRBJ1-1 TRBV20-1 TGCAGTGGGAGAACAGGGCTTTTTGCTGAAGCTTTCTTT CSGRTGLFAEAFF
many TRBD2 TRBJ2-1 TRBV20-1 TGCAGTGCTAGGCCTAGCGGGACCGGAGGTTGGTACAATGAGCAGTTCTTC CSARPSGTGGWYNEQFF
many . TRBJ2-5 TRBV27 TGTGCCAGCAACCCACCGGGACGACAAGAGACCCAGTACTTC CASNPPGRQETQYF
many . TRBJ1-1 TRBV28 TGTGCCGCCCGGATGGTCACTGAAGCTTTCTTT CAARMVTEAFF
few . TRBJ1-2 TRBV30 TGTGCCTGGAGCTCGGGGGATGGCTACACCTTC CAWSSGDGYTF
. TRBD1 TRBJ2-5 TRBV25-1 TGTGCCAGCAGTGTCCGGGACAGAGAAGAGACCCAGTACTTC CASSVRDREETQYF
many . TRBJ1-5 TRBV5-5 TGTGCCAGCAGCTTTAATGATAGGGGCAATTGGGACAATCAGCCCCAGCATTTT CASSFNDRGNWDNQPQHF
many . TRBJ1-1 TRBV12-3/TRBV12-4 TGTGCCAGCAGTTCGTCCGGGACAAGGAACACTGAAGCTTTCTTT CASSSSGTRNTEAFF
. TRBD2 TRBJ2-3 TRBV2 TGTGCCAGCGGGACCGAGGGACTAGCGGTTTTCAATTTT CASGTEGLAVFNF
. . TRBJ1-1 TRBV5-4 TGTGCCAGCAGCTTACCCAGGAACACTGAAGCTTTCTTT CASSLPRNTEAFF
many TRBD2 TRBJ2-1 TRBV12-3/TRBV12-4 TGTGCCAGCAGTGGTTCGGGAGGGAGAAACAATGAGCAGTTCTTC CASSGSGGRNNEQFF
many . TRBJ1-5 TRBV5-1 TGCGCCAGCAGCTTGGTTTCAGGTCAGCCCCAGCATTTT CASSLVSGQPQHF
many TRBD1 TRBJ1-1 TRBV20-1 TGCAGTGCTAGAGATCCAGGGGGGAGCACTGAAGCTTTCTTT CSARDPGGSTEAFF
many . TRBJ2-1 TRBV12-3/TRBV12-4 TGTGCCAGCAGCCCGGGAGTCCGGGCCAATGAGCAGTTCTTC CASSPGVRANEQFF
many . TRBJ2-1 TRBV11-2 TGTGCCAGCAGCAAGACGGGATTTGAGCAGTTCTTC CASSKTGFEQFF
many . TRBJ2-3 TRBV28 TGTGCCAGCAGTAATACACGGGATACGCAGTATTTT CASSNTRDTQYF
many . TRBJ2-7 TRBV21-1 TGTGCCAGCAGCGAATTCCGGGGCAAGAACGAGCAGTACTTC CASSEFRGKNEQYF
. . TRBJ1-2 TRBV14 TGTGCCAGCAGCCAAGATTTTTCCGGATTCGCCTCTAACTATGGCTACACCTTC CASSQDFSGFASNYGYTF
few TRBD2 TRBJ2-1 TRBV5-1 TGCGCCAGCAGAACCGGGACTAGGGTGGGGAATGAGCAGTTCTTC CASRTGTRVGNEQFF
many . TRBJ2-7 TRBV11-2 TGTGCCAGCAGCTTAGAGCTTTTGAGCTCCTACGAGCAGTACTTC CASSLELLSSYEQYF
few . TRBJ1-5 TRBV5-8 TGTGCCAGCAGCCCCGCTTTGGCTGGCAGCAATCAGCCCCAGCATTTT CASSPALAGSNQPQHF
many TRBD2 TRBJ2-3 TRBV20-1 TGCAGTGCTAGAGATGGGACTAGCGGGAGCCCAGATACGCAGTATTTT CSARDGTSGSPDTQYF
many . TRBJ1-1 TRBV6-2/TRBV6-3 TGTGCCAGCAGGTCCCTAGGGACCGACGCTTTCTTT CASRSLGTDAFF
few TRBD2 TRBJ2-7 TRBV5-1 TGCGCCAGCAGCTTGTCCCCAGCGGGAGAGCAGTACTTC CASSLSPAGEQYF
. . TRBJ2-2 TRBV11-2 TGTGCCAGCAGCATCGGGACAACAGGGGAGCTGTTTTTT CASSIGTTGELFF
many . TRBJ2-1 TRBV5-1 TGCGCCAGCAGTTTTGAGACCCTTGGGTCCTACAATGAGCAGTTCTTC CASSFETLGSYNEQFF
many . TRBJ1-1 TRBV7-2 TGTGCCAGCAGCTCCACAGGGCTGGCTGAAGCTTTCTTT CASSSTGLAEAFF
many . TRBJ2-3 TRBV5-1 TGCGCCAGCACAACCGGGACCTCCACAGATACGCAGTATTTT CASTTGTSTDTQYF